The 28 T cell receptor beta chains given below trace back to one sample, sequenced in a study of T cells in Graves' hyperthyroidism and ophthalmopathy (dated by TCRdb to the late 2010s). Library preparation used multiplex PCR. TCRdb lists the instrument as Illumina HiSeq 2000. The TCR beta CDR3 regions were amplified from the RNA transcripts. For the first round of RT-PCR on the TCR CDR3, the HTBI primer set was used together with the Qiagen OneStep RT-PCR kit. TCRdb itself trimmed the public reads at Q25 with fastp, ran MiXCR and retained productive beta chains. Identical CDR3 proteins give one entry, which carries the most common genes and DNA. In this sample the table shows about 290,000 distinct CDR3 sequences, 10% to 15% of which occur a single time. The leading ten clones occupy 7.5% to 8% of the sample. Material for sequencing was blood. The receptor source for this set is a woman in her thirties with Graves' hyperthyroidism that later progressed to Graves' ophthalmopathy.

Only a few counts were recorded for this clonotype. The V gene is TRBV20-1, the J gene TRBJ1-1, with 7 bases identical to TRBD1. The germline CDR1 and CDR2 sequences are DFQATT and SNEGSKA (reference sequence). This CDR3 spans 14 amino acids. With V trimmed by 6 bases and J by 0 bases, 7 bases remained unmatched. The CDR3 nucleotides read TGCAGTGCCAGGGACAGATACCTGAACACTGAAGCTTTCTTT. Protein product: CSARDRYLNTEAFF.

This clonotype was seen at least ten times. The genes are TRBV28 and TRBJ2-1; TRBD1 aligns across 10 bases. Germline V gene data show CDR1 as MDHEN and CDR2 as SYDVKM. J lost 6 bases, V lost 3 bases, and 2 bases had no gene match. The CDR3 has 14 amino acids. CDR3 in amino acids: CASSLTGGPNEQFF. CDR3 nucleotides: TGTGCCAGCAGTTTGACAGGGGGCCCCAATGAGCAGTTCTTC.

This clonotype was counted ten times or more. This rearrangement joins TRBV10-3 to TRBJ1-5; possible D gene TRBD1, 5 bases. This CDR3 comprises 15 residues. V gave up 0 bases and J gave up 3 bases, with 9 bases separating them. CDR1 ENHRY and CDR2 SYGVKD come from the germline V gene. The CDR3 nucleotides read TGTGCCATCAGTGAGTCGGGCAGGGCCAATCAGCCCCAGCATTTT. Translating it yields CAISESGRANQPQHF.

There are a few counts of this clonotype. This sequence joins TRBV6-5 and TRBJ1-6; D is uncertain. Germline V lookup: CDR1 MNHEY, CDR2 SVGAGI. This CDR3 region has 17 residues. Trimming took 2 bases from V and 4 from J, leaving 15 bases between them. The CDR3 spells CASSYELSEEYNSPLHF. CDR3 nucleotides: TGTGCCAGCAGTTACGAACTCTCAGAAGAATATAATTCACCCCTCCACTTT.

This clonotype appeared many times. This chain joins TRBV20-1 and TRBJ2-7, with 10 bases lining up with TRBD1. The CDR3 spans 14 residues. Trimming took 4 bases from V and 5 from J; bases not matched to a gene: 8. CDR1 is DFQATT and CDR2 is SNEGSKA in the germline V gene (reference sequence). The CDR3 nucleotides read TGCAGTGCTACCCGGGACAGGGGTGGTAACGAGCAGTACTTC. This sequence encodes CSATRDRGGNEQYF.

The sample holds many counts of this clonotype. The CDR3 reads CAWSGQGSSGYTF. The CDR3 DNA reads as TGTGCCTGGAGTGGACAGGGTTCCAGTGGCTACACCTTC. The chain couples TRBV30 to TRBJ1-2, with 7 bases that match TRBD1. Germline V gene data show CDR1 as GTSNPN and CDR2 as SVGIG (reference sequence). The J segment lost 7 bases and the V segment lost 1 base, leaving 6 bases of the junction unmatched. The CDR3 is 13 residues long.

This chain joins TRBV28 and TRBJ2-5; D gene unclear. Germline V CDR1 and CDR2: MDHEN, SYDVKM. The ends were cut back, 11 bases at V and 5 bases at J, with 24 bases in the middle. The CDR3 totals 15 residues. In DNA, the CDR3 is TGTGCCCACTCTAAACCCCCCGAACTCGGGGAGACCCAGTACTTC. Translation: CAHSKPPELGETQYF.

A few counts support this clonotype. This chain joins TRBV6-1 and TRBJ2-1, with D unresolved. From germline, CDR1 is MNHNS and CDR2 SASEGT. The CDR3 loop spans 13 amino acids. V was pared by 5 bases and J by 9 bases, with 14 bases between. Here the CDR3 DNA reads TGTGCCAGCAGTTACGCGGCCGCAGGTGAGCAGTTCTTC. Protein product: CASSYAAAGEQFF.

The chain uses TRBV4-1 and TRBJ2-4, with D possibly TRBD1 on 6 matching bases. The CDR3 extends over 18 amino acids. Between the trimmed V and J ends, which lost 6 bases and 2 bases, there was a span of 23 bases. Germline CDR1 is MGHRA and CDR2 is YSYEKL. The CDR3 DNA follows: TGCGCCAGCAGGCAATCACAAGGGGAAGGGACACCCAAAAACATTCAGTACTTC. Its translation is CASRQSQGEGTPKNIQYF.

At least ten counts were recorded for this clonotype. The genes are TRBV7-9 and TRBJ2-3; unclear D gene. Germline CDR1 reads SEHNR; CDR2 reads FQNEAQ (reference sequence). Trimming took off 5 bases at V and 2 bases at J, with 29 bases between the two ends. The CDR3 extends over 20 amino acids. The CDR3 sequence is CASSPKSLLGPTAVTDTQYF. In DNA, the CDR3 is TGTGCCAGCAGCCCCAAGAGCCTCTTGGGTCCCACGGCCGTCACAGATACGCAGTATTTT.

This clonotype was observed many times. Here the CDR3 reads CASSSVEEGTGELFF. Written as DNA, the CDR3 is TGTGCCAGCAGTTCCGTCGAAGAAGGCACCGGGGAGCTGTTTTTT. The V call is TRBV6-2 or TRBV6-3, the J call TRBJ2-2; D call uncertain. Trimming stripped 4 bases from V and 4 bases from J, with 13 bases between. The CDR3 sequence is 15 residues long. The germline gives CDR1 MNHEY, CDR2 SVGEGT.

This clonotype was picked up many times. V gene TRBV20-1 combines with J gene TRBJ2-3, with D maybe TRBD2 (5 bases). The CDR3 has 14 residues. V was pared by 0 bases and J by 4 bases, with 11 bases between. Per the germline V gene, CDR1 is DFQATT and CDR2 is SNEGSKA (reference sequence). The CDR3 DNA is TGCAGTGCTAGAGATGTAGGGAGCCCAGATACGCAGTATTTT. Translation: CSARDVGSPDTQYF.

The table lists this clonotype with a few counts. V gene TRBV14 combines with J gene TRBJ2-7; TRBD2 matches 7 bases. CDR3 length: 13 amino acids. Germline V lookup: CDR1 SGHDN, CDR2 FVKESK. V lost 3 bases to trimming and J lost 5 bases; unmatched junction nucleotides: 4. The CDR3 bases are TGTGCCAGCAGCCACTCGGGGGGTGACGAGCAGTACTTC. It codes for CASSHSGGDEQYF. Variable domain in full (rest from reference TRBV14 and TRBJ2-7): EAGVTQFPSHSVIEKGQTVTLRCDPISGHDNLYWYRRVMGKEIKFLLHFVKESKQDESGMPNNRFLAERTGGTYSTLKVQPAELEDSGVYFCASSHSGGDEQYFGPGTRLTVT.

This clonotype was seen at least ten times. The rearrangement joins TRBV7-8 to TRBJ1-4; D uncertain. CDR1 SGHVS and CDR2 FQNEAQ come from the germline V gene. The CDR3 extends over 15 amino acids. Between the trimmed V and J ends, which lost 7 bases and 1 base, there was a span of 13 bases. DNA of the CDR3: TGTGCCAGCACCAAACGAGGGAGAACTAATGAAAAACTGTTTTTT. Translated: CASTKRGRTNEKLFF. Together with reference TRBV7-8 and TRBJ1-4, the CDR3 gives the full variable domain: GAGVSQSPRYKVAKRGQDVALRCDPISGHVSLFWYQQALGQGPEFLTYFQNEAQLDKSGLPSDRFFAERPEGSVSTLKIQRTQQEDSAVYLCASTKRGRTNEKLFFGSGTQLSVL.

This clonotype was observed a single time. The chain is built from TRBV28 and TRBJ1-5; D is unresolved. Germline CDR1 MDHEN, CDR2 SYDVKM. This CDR3 comprises 14 residues. The V and J ends lost 5 bases and 0 bases respectively, with 8 bases between them. CDR3 bases: TGTGCCAGCAGTCGACAATTTAGCAATCAGCCCCAGCATTTT. Its protein is CASSRQFSNQPQHF.

This clonotype came up many times. The CDR3 loop reads CSASASSGRGETQYF. The CDR3 DNA is TGCAGTGCTAGTGCGTCCAGCGGGAGGGGCGAGACCCAGTACTTC. V and J are TRBV20-1 and TRBJ2-5; 10 bases are a match to TRBD2. V lost 3 bases and J lost 5; bases outside the gene matches: 9. Germline-derived CDR1 and CDR2 are DFQATT and SNEGSKA (reference sequence). The CDR3 is made up of 15 amino acids.

This clonotype appeared many times. This chain uses TRBV7-2 with TRBJ2-7; 8 positions match TRBD2. The CDR3 contains 18 residues. CDR1 is SGHTA and CDR2 is FQGNSA in the germline V gene. V lost 4 bases to trimming and J lost 7 bases; unmatched junction nucleotides: 21. CDR3 amino acids: CASSSQGGAGGPLGEQYF. In nucleotides, the CDR3 is TGTGCCAGCAGCTCGCAAGGGGGGGCGGGAGGTCCGTTAGGGGAGCAGTACTTC. The full variable domain, with the rest looked up from reference TRBV7-2 and TRBJ2-7, is GAGVSQSPSNKVTEKGKDVELRCDPISGHTALYWYRQSLGQGLEFLIYFQGNSAPDKSGLPSDRFSAERTGGSVSTLTIQRTQQEDSAVYLCASSSQGGAGGPLGEQYFGPGTRLTVT.

This chain joins TRBV27 and TRBJ2-3, with D maybe TRBD2 (6 bases). V lost 9 bases and J lost 4, with 17 bases in between. This CDR3 is built from 14 residues. CDR1 and CDR2 from the germline V gene are MNHEY and SMNVEV (reference sequence). This CDR3 is CASSPVGEADTQYF. DNA for the CDR3: TGTGCCAGTTCTCCGGTAGGGGAGGCAGATACGCAGTATTTT.

Note on this clonotype: With a much larger clone just one base away, this may be a read error. The V call is TRBV7-9, the J call TRBJ2-1; possibly TRBD2 for D (5 bases). From germline, CDR1 is SEHNR and CDR2 FQNEAQ (reference sequence). The CDR3 has 19 residues. The CDR3 spells CASSLGPLGERSSYSEQFF. The CDR3 region has the DNA TGTGCCAGCAGCTTAGGGCCCTTAGGTGAGCGGAGCTCCTACAGTGAGCAGTTCTTC.

This clonotype was counted many times. CDR3 loop: CATQDRGRDTEAFF. The CDR3 bases are TGTGCCACCCAGGACAGGGGGAGGGACACTGAAGCTTTCTTT. J is TRBJ1-1 and V is TRBV19; 10 positions agree with TRBD1. V lost 10 bases to trimming and J lost 3 bases; unmatched junction nucleotides: 8. The CDR3 extends over 14 amino acids. Germline lookup yields CDR1 LNHDA and CDR2 SQIVND (reference sequence).

This clonotype was found a few times. This CDR3 is CASSQTDRGYNSPLHF. The CDR3 DNA sequence: TGCGCCAGCAGCCAGACGGACAGGGGCTATAATTCACCCCTCCACTTT. This chain connects TRBV4-3 to TRBJ1-6; TRBD1 aligns across 9 bases. CDR1 and CDR2 from the germline V gene are LGHNA and YSLEER. This CDR3 is built from 16 residues. Unmatched junction bases numbered 3, after V lost 3 bases and J lost 3 bases.

This clonotype has ten or more counts. The rearrangement uses TRBV5-1 and TRBJ2-5, with D unclear. V dropped 4 bases and J dropped 3 bases, with 10 bases sitting between them. The CDR3 runs to 13 residues. Per the germline V gene, CDR1 is SGHRS and CDR2 is YFSETQ. The CDR3 region is CASSRDNEETQYF. DNA for the CDR3: TGCGCCAGCAGCCGCGACAACGAAGAGACCCAGTACTTC.

This clonotype came up a few times. The chain recombines TRBV6-1 with TRBJ2-2; no clear D gene. V was cut by 6 bases and J by 8 bases, with 10 bases left in between. The CDR3 consists of 12 residues. CDR1 is MNHNS and CDR2 is SASEGT in the germline V gene. CDR3 in DNA: TGTGCCAGCAGCAAATACTCAGGGGAGCTGTTTTTT. This translates into CASSKYSGELFF.

This clonotype was detected many times. The V gene is TRBV6-2 or TRBV6-3, the J gene TRBJ1-6, with D tentatively TRBD1 (5 bases). Trimming cost V 6 bases and J 6 bases, with 18 bases left between them. Germline values: CDR1 MNHEY, CDR2 SVGEGT. CDR3 length equals 16 residues. Here the CDR3 reads CASSYRGTWGNSPLHF. CDR3 in DNA: TGTGCCAGCAGCTATCGGGGGACGTGGGGTAATTCACCCCTCCACTTT.

The rearrangement uses TRBV5-8 and TRBJ2-1; no clear D gene. This CDR3 region has 12 residues. Trimming removed 6 bases at V and 9 bases at J, with 13 bases between. Germline values: CDR1 SGHTS, CDR2 YDEGEE. The CDR3 sequence is CASIPSFVEQFF. The CDR3 bases are TGTGCCAGCATCCCTTCGTTTGTTGAGCAGTTCTTC.

J is TRBJ1-4 and V is TRBV5-4; D perhaps matches TRBD1 (5 bases). The V end was cut by 2 bases, the J end by 0 bases, with 11 bases between. This CDR3 is 16 amino acids long. Germline CDR1 reads SGHNT; CDR2 reads YYREEE (reference sequence). CDR3 nucleotides: TGTGCCAGCAGCTTAGCCAGGGACGCAACTAATGAAAAACTGTTTTTT. Translating gives CASSLARDATNEKLFF.

This clonotype was seen at least ten times. The J gene is TRBJ2-1, the V gene TRBV7-9, with 10 nucleotides matching TRBD2. Germline CDR1 SEHNR, CDR2 FQNEAQ (reference sequence). The CDR3 is 19 amino acids. V was clipped by 1 base and J by 0 bases; unmatched bases: 9. DNA for the CDR3: TGTGCCAGCAGCTTAGTTTCTAGCGGGAGACGGAGCTCCTACAATGAGCAGTTCTTC. Translating it yields CASSLVSSGRRSSYNEQFF.

This clonotype was picked up many times. The chain is built from TRBV7-9 and TRBJ1-2; possibly TRBD1 for D (5 bases). This CDR3 is 15 amino acids long. V gave up 5 bases and J gave up 4 bases, with 17 bases separating them. Germline CDR1 reads SEHNR; CDR2 reads FQNEAQ (reference sequence). In DNA form, the CDR3 reads TGTGCCAGCAGCGCGGGGGGGTACTCCTCCTATGGCTACACCTTC. This codes for CASSAGGYSSYGYTF.